This TCR beta chain stems from a study of cytomegalovirus exposure and HLA in healthy donors (dated by TCRdb to about 2017). Notes on the research overall: According to an earlier analysis of several hundred of the donors, 150 million to 200 million T cells yielded approximately 120 million unique TCR beta sequences and approximately 300 Gb of sequence data. About 300 gigabases of sequencing data and tens of millions of unique TCR sequences were included in an early release covering several hundred HLA-typed donors. Of the roughly 410 genotyped donors, approximately 81% were placed in the genetic ancestry cluster associated with self-reported Caucasian donors. The study aimed to test whether signatures of past pathogen exposure could be identified by cataloging public T cell receptors. The study profiled the T cell repertoires of hundreds of subjects by immunosequencing and related them to cytomegalovirus serostatus. In addition to the first cohort of around 670 subjects, a separate validation cohort of 130 or so different subjects was used. High-throughput TCR immunosequencing, statistical association of individual TCRs with disease status, and machine learning were combined to predict cytomegalovirus infection status. A later analysis re-analyzed previously published TCR beta repertoires from 650 to 800 donors and added high-resolution HLA genotyping to study TCR occurrence patterns. In the later analysis, no new phenotypic data were used to find candidate immune exposures; instead, reliance was placed on TCR beta sequences and their occurrence across donors. An earlier analysis of 587 of the donors used high-throughput TCR beta sequencing to judge whether each TCR beta V gene segment behaved as functional or pseudogenic. Donor age, sex, ethnicity and CMV serostatus were collected together with the repertoire data. In a later genetic analysis, genome-wide SNP genotypes for about 55% of the roughly 700 donors were used, and that subset was treated as a discovery cohort. Every repertoire in the discovery cohort had been generated on one and the same sequencing platform. Class I and class II HLA loci were covered by the typing at four-digit resolution. Typing coverage varied by locus: about 620-630 donors for A, B, C, DRB1 and DQB1; approximately 500 for DQA1; 606 for DPA1; fewer than 480 for DPB1. Four to six DR-DQ haplotypes were handled as single units for association and clustering because linkage in the cohort was strong. Among 300 to 500 genotyped donors of the cohort, an average of about 240,000 unique TCR beta nucleotide sequences was sequenced per donor, of which about 20% were non-productive. Results and caveats for the whole study, not just this receptor: In a later analysis, HLA-associated TCR beta chains showed more clonal expansion and lower generation probabilities than non-associated chains that were equally common. In both the original and validation cohorts, the classifier was reported to diagnose cytomegalovirus status with high specificity and sensitivity. A later analysis found that most CMV-associated TCR beta chains appeared HLA-restricted, with HLA associations seemingly driven largely by CMV exposure. The only immune exposure information available for the cohort was CMV serostatus. Compared with the approximately 720-donor mean, donors in an Asian-associated ancestry cluster had fewer N-insertions in productive TCRs, according to a later genetic analysis. The study gave a list of 150 to 200 TCR beta chains associated with cytomegalovirus. In a later analysis, around 17,000 TCR beta sequences were associated with specific HLA alleles at a false discovery rate of 0.05. Broadly in line with IMGT annotations, most TCR beta V segments showed up in productive rearrangements about 87% or about 30% of the time in an earlier analysis of 450 to 750 of the donors. Because counts were too low, seventeen rarely observed V segments, including chromosome 9 orphons, were left out of the earlier analysis of 500 to 750 of the donors. Roughly uniform sequencing depth across donors was assumed in presence/absence analyses, although this assumption may not hold. A further reported finding was that TCR beta sequences accurately predicted the HLA-A and HLA-B alleles for most subjects in the first cohort. According to a later analysis, parvovirus B19, influenza, CMV and Epstein-Barr virus appeared linked to several top co-occurrence clusters. Correlated functional status among segregating V segments might be attributable to linkage disequilibrium, but an unknown experimental factor could not be ruled out. The cohort was sequenced for TCR beta chains only, and without alpha or paired-chain data the features that could be detected were limited. In vitro tests confirmed that a few of the cytomegalovirus-associated TCR beta chains recognize cytomegalovirus antigens. Across donors, most TCR sequences were observed very rarely, whereas some public TCRs were present in many individuals. Because some donors lacked HLA typing at each locus, the association tests relied only on the typed subset. The authors suggested that the approach could potentially be extended to other disease states and immunological phenotypes. A group of highly shared sequence variants was considered likely to be a technical artifact of the sequencing pipeline. When HLA alleles, especially DR and DQ, strongly co-occurred, TCR associations were difficult to assign to individual alleles. V-gene and J-gene trimming of TCR beta chains was associated with a missense DCLRE1C variant in a later genetic analysis, and the association was replicated in an independent cohort. In a later analysis, the rate of TCR association differed among HLA loci, with DRB1 alleles having the most associated TCRs and HLA-C alleles having the fewest.

Of note for this clone: Its specific antigen is unknown. No base quality information exists; no much larger clone differs at one position.

The cohort consisted of more than 650 healthy bone marrow donors. Cohort members were all nominally healthy when sampled, although unrecorded immune exposures were likely present. The donor was CMV seronegative and was included in the group of 352 seronegative cohort members. A peripheral blood sample was collected from each donor, and TCR beta sequencing was performed on peripheral blood mononuclear cells. Genomic DNA extraction from the blood cell samples was performed with the Qiagen DNeasy Blood Extraction Kit. Library preparation employed the immunoSEQ multiplex PCR assay. A mixture of 60 forward primers for TCR Vbeta segments and 13 reverse primers for TCR Jbeta segments was used in the multiplex PCR. Amplification of the CDR3 region of rearranged TCR beta genes was performed with a multiplex PCR assay on genomic DNA. The Illumina HiSeq System was used to sequence the amplified TCR beta libraries as 87-base-pair reads. The original pipeline was this. In a later analysis, approximately 74 million unique TCR beta chains were counted across the 666 repertoires, and about 10 million of these chains were shared by at least two donors. A nearest-neighbor algorithm error-corrected the raw reads and collapsed the reads into unique sequences, merging closely related sequences to remove PCR and sequencing errors. V, D and J gene segments were assigned by aligning CDR3 sequences to IMGT reference sequences. Each retained sequence needed at least a six-nucleotide match to both a V gene segment and a J gene segment. A rearrangement counted as productive if the CDR3 had no stop codons and remained in frame with V and J, and every other rearrangement counted as non-productive. CDR3 was defined according to IMGT convention as the region running from the second conserved V-encoded cysteine to the conserved J-encoded phenylalanine. Sequences without an unambiguous match to a single V gene segment were excluded from the earlier analysis of 587 of the donors. In an earlier analysis of 587 of the donors, a V segment was called functional when productive rearrangements were above 56.7%, and segregating when the standard deviation between donors exceeded 5%. A statistical classification framework was built for diagnosing cytomegalovirus status from the catalog of TCR beta chain sequences. In a later analysis, TCR nucleotide sequences were compared against IMGT/GENE-DB human TR gene sequences so that V and J genes could be assigned. The TCRdist pipeline was used in a later analysis to assign CDR3 sequences and most-parsimonious VDJ recombination scenarios. In a later analysis, each TCR beta chain was defined by its CDR3 amino acid sequence together with its V-gene family, and reads without a unique V-gene family were excluded. A later analysis removed roughly 590 highly shared, low-generation-probability nucleotide sequences to deal with suspected cross-contamination and a sequencing artifact. In a later analysis, a clonal expansion index was calculated for each public chain from normalized within-repertoire ranks of inferred template counts. A later analysis computed generation probabilities with a VDJ recombination model fitted to out-of-frame rearrangements, and checked the results against IGoR. A later analysis scored TCR-TCR, TCR-HLA and TCR-CMV co-occurrence with hypergeometric tests, applying a repertoire-size bias correction to TCR pairs. A later analysis estimated false discovery rates by permuting HLA or CMV assignments 20 times. In a later analysis, co-occurring TCRs were grouped with DBSCAN, and TCRdist sequence similarity was added when clustering was performed within HLA-allele-positive subsets. Repertoires with fewer than 30,000 or more than 120,000 public chains, plus five repertoires with anomalous nucleotide sharing, were excluded from co-occurrence clustering. TCRdb retrieved this table from immuneACCESS and kept in-frame rearrangements only. Not all clones are present; in checked studies, unresolved V genes account for under half, and no reason is known for the remainder. V and J calls and clone size are given by that table; D and trimming were obtained from the DNA. Counted in this sample were around 45,000 clones; approximately 70% of them appeared once. The ten most abundant clones make up roughly 6.5% of the sample.

The clonotype originates from a man in his thirties or forties in good health and CMV-seronegative. Sequenced: PBMCs.

The CDR3 in this case is CASSKQGYQPQHF. The nucleotides are TGTGCCAGCAGCAAACAGGGCTACCAGCCCCAGCATTTT. The rearranged chain carries TRBV6-1 and TRBJ1-5; tentative D gene TRBD1, with 6 bases matching. Taken from cysteine to phenylalanine, the CDR3 has 13 residues. Only the CDR3 DNA stays, 39 bases, in frame from base 1. According to the germline V gene, CDR1 reads MNHNS and CDR2 reads SASEGT. V loses 6 bases, J loses 7 bases, and the germline ends lie 13 bases apart.